These 21 T cell receptor beta chains originate from one sample sequenced in a study of tumor-infiltrating lymphocytes in primary liver carcinoma. Production of TCR beta cDNA used 500 ng total RNA together with a constant-region primer. The TCR beta library was amplified through three nested multiplex PCR rounds in a modified ARM-PCR procedure. For roughly 10 cycles apiece, the opening two PCR rounds ran with TRBV1-TRBV30 forward primers and a C-beta reverse primer. Each CDR3 protein is one row after TCRdb ran MiXCR on the multiplex PCR reads. The table includes about 320,000 distinct CDR3 sequences, around three fifths detected once. Blood RNA originated from unsorted whole blood, with germline DNA additionally extracted. The sample was peripheral blood. The receptors were gathered from a man aged 40-49 years with primary liver carcinoma and hepatitis B virus infection.

On this clonotype: Being one base from a much bigger clone, this may be a read error. The CDR3 is CANSQPGTAGGEQFF. The DNA of the CDR3 is TGCGCCAACAGCCAACCCGGGACTGCCGGCGGTGAGCAGTTCTTC. This chain links TRBV4-3 with TRBJ2-1; the D gene is possibly TRBD2 (6 bases). The CDR3 covers 15 residues. Germline V gene sequence: CDR1 LGHNA, CDR2 YSLEER.

About this clonotype: The conserved closing phenylalanine or tryptophan is absent in this CDR3, likely reflecting a read error. The J gene is TRBJ2-3, the V gene TRBV4-1; no reliable D call. Germline-derived CDR1 and CDR2 are MGHRA and YSYEKL. The CDR3 covers 13 residues. The ends were cut back, 4 bases at V and 4 bases at J, with 9 bases in the middle. CDR3 residues: CASSLQGADTQYV. CDR3 DNA sequence: TGCGCCAGCAGCCTACAAGGCGCAGATACGCAGTATGTT.

About this clonotype itself: Given the absence of the conserved phenylalanine or tryptophan at the CDR3 end, a read error is likely. This chain links TRBV11-2 with TRBJ2-7; TRBD2 matches at 7 bases. This CDR3 spans 16 amino acids. The germline gives CDR1 SGHAT, CDR2 FQNNGV. Trimming at V came to 0 bases and at J to 9 bases, leaving 14 bases not matched to a gene. The CDR3 region is CASSLEKRDPSHGQYL. Written as DNA, the CDR3 is TGTGCCAGCAGCTTAGAAAAGCGGGATCCTTCACACGGGCAGTACCTC.

On this clonotype itself: One end of the junction fails to match germline, which may point to a read error. The rearrangement joins TRBV6-5 to TRBJ2-3, with D possibly being TRBD1 or TRBD2 (5 bases each). CDR3 size: 14 residues. The germline V gene has CDR1 MNHEY and CDR2 SVGAGI. CDR3 sequence: CASTSRTTPGTQYF. The CDR3 DNA is TGTGCCAGCACCTCCAGGACCACTCCAGGGACCCAGTACTTT.

For this clonotype: Given a much more abundant clone one base away, this may be a read error. DNA for the CDR3: TGTACCAGCAGCGACGGGCTTAGCACAGATACGCAGTATTTT. Its protein product is CTSSDGLSTDTQYF. J is TRBJ2-3 and V is TRBV6-1; the D is unclear. CDR3 length equals 14 residues. Germline V gene data show CDR1 as MNHNS and CDR2 as SASEGT.

On this clonotype itself: The CDR3 ends on some other residue instead of the conserved phenylalanine or tryptophan, so this is likely a read error. CDR3 sequence: CASSLAGYSNQPQHY. The DNA of the CDR3 is TGTGCCAGCAGCTTGGCAGGTTATAGCAATCAGCCCCAGCATTAT. The rearrangement links TRBV5-6 to TRBJ1-5; D remains ambiguous. Trimming left V 0 bases short and J 0 bases short, with 7 bases between. Germline V gives CDR1 SGHDT, CDR2 YYEEEE. CDR3 length: 15 amino acids.

CDR3 sequence reads: CASSPVLAGNTGELFF. DNA of the CDR3: TGCGCCAGCAGCCCAGTGCTCGCGGGGAACACCGGGGAGCTGTTTTTT. This sequence joins TRBV4-3 and TRBJ2-2; D possibly corresponds to TRBD2 (5 bases). The CDR3 loop spans 16 amino acids. CDR1 LGHNA and CDR2 YSLEER come from the germline V gene. The V gene lost 4 bases and the J gene lost 1 base, with 13 bases spanning the gap.

This clonotype was observed a few times. A read error may produce the germline difference seen at one junction end. The chain combines TRBV29-1 with TRBJ2-7; 8 bases are shared with TRBD1. CDR1 SQVTM and CDR2 ANQGSEA come from the germline V gene. The CDR3 extends over 16 amino acids. This CDR3 is CNAMTSGTGTPYKQYF. CDR3 nucleotides: TGCAACGCCATGACATCTGGGACAGGCACTCCCTACAAGCAGTACTTC.

About this clonotype itself: One end of the junction varies from germline; a read error may be responsible. The rearrangement uses TRBV11-2 and TRBJ2-7, with 8 bases identical to TRBD1. The CDR3 consists of 14 residues. Germline V gene sequence: CDR1 SGHAT, CDR2 FQNNGV. The CDR3 DNA is TGTGCCAACAGCCCGGACAGGGCGGCCTACGAGCAGTACTTC. This sequence encodes CANSPDRAAYEQYF.

The chain couples TRBV7-9 to TRBJ2-5, with a possible D match to TRBD1 (5 bases). The CDR3 covers 13 residues. The V gene lost 9 bases and the J gene lost 4 bases, with 15 bases spanning the gap. Per the germline V gene, CDR1 is SEHNR and CDR2 is FQNEAQ (reference sequence). The CDR3 spells CARSLTARETQYF. CDR3 nucleotides: TGTGCCAGGAGTCTGACAGCCCGAGAGACCCAGTACTTC.

Note on this clonotype: The conserved closing phenylalanine or tryptophan is absent in this CDR3, likely reflecting a read error. The V gene is TRBV6-5, the J gene TRBJ1-1; D is unresolved. The CDR3 sequence is 14 residues long. Deletions cut 2 bases from V and 10 bases from J, with 17 bases between. Germline loops: CDR1 MNHEY, CDR2 SVGAGI. CDR3 sequence: CASSYRARQIPAFI. The CDR3, as DNA: TGTGCCAGCAGTTACCGCGCCCGACAAATTCCAGCTTTCATT.

A note on this clonotype: This could be a read error, since a much larger clone is one nucleotide away. This chain connects TRBV4-3 to TRBJ1-5; 7 bases align to TRBD1. The CDR3 contains 18 residues. CDR1 is LGHNA, CDR2 YSLEER, per germline. V was clipped by 0 bases and J by 7 bases; unmatched bases: 15. CDR3 amino acids: CASSQDPPGSGGNQPQHF. The CDR3 DNA reads as TGCGCCAGCAGCCAAGATCCGCCCGGGTCAGGGGGAAACCAGCCCCAGCATTTT.

As for this clonotype: With a much larger clone just one base away, this may be a read error. This chain links TRBV5-4 with TRBJ2-7, with 8 bases fitting TRBD1. From germline, CDR1 is SGHNT and CDR2 YYREEE (reference sequence). CDR3 length: 15 residues. The CDR3 loop is CASSLTGQDLYEHYF. The CDR3 DNA is TGTGCCAGCAGCTTGACGGGACAGGATCTCTACGAGCATTACTTC.

There are many counts of this clonotype. CDR3 region: CAISESTDTQYF. CDR3 sequence (DNA): TGTGCCATCAGTGAGTCTACAGATACGCAGTATTTT. The rearrangement uses TRBV10-3 and TRBJ2-3; D is unclear. The length of the CDR3 is 12 residues. The germline V gene has CDR1 ENHRY and CDR2 SYGVKD. Trimming removed 0 bases at V and 3 bases at J, with 1 base between.

CDR3 loop: CASSRVGASNQPQHF. Here the CDR3 DNA reads TGTGCCAGTAGTAGGGTTGGAGCTAGCAATCAGCCCCAGCATTTT. The V gene is TRBV19, the J gene TRBJ1-5, with D unresolved. This CDR3 region has 15 residues. Trimming stripped 4 bases from V and 0 bases from J, with 10 bases between. The germline CDR1 and CDR2 sequences are LNHDA and SQIVND (reference sequence). The complete variable domain, with remaining parts taken from reference TRBV19 and TRBJ1-5, reads DGGITQSPKYLFRKEGQNVTLSCEQNLNHDAMYWYRQDPGQGLRLIYYSQIVNDFQKGDIAEGYSVSREKKESFPLTVTSAQKNPTAFYLCASSRVGASNQPQHFGDGTRLSIL.

The chain recombines TRBV6-2 or TRBV6-3 with TRBJ2-3; perhaps TRBD2 as D (6 bases). The V gene lost 8 bases and the J gene lost 1 base, with 19 bases spanning the gap. The CDR3 totals 16 residues. The germline CDR1 and CDR2 sequences are MNHEY and SVGEGT. CDR3 DNA sequence: TGTGCCAGCCTCGCGGGGTGGACGCCAGGCACAGATACGCAGTATTTT. Its protein product is CASLAGWTPGTDTQYF.

Details on this clonotype: Since no conserved phenylalanine or tryptophan closes the CDR3, a read error is the likely cause. The V and J genes are TRBV6-2 or TRBV6-3 and TRBJ2-7, with TRBD2 matching 10 bases. Unmatched junction bases numbered 7, after V lost 4 bases and J lost 10 bases. This CDR3 is 13 amino acids long. Germline V lookup: CDR1 MNHEY, CDR2 SVGEGT. CDR3 amino acids: CASSSSGRREQYL. As DNA, the CDR3 is TGTGCCAGCAGTTCTAGCGGGAGACGCGAACAGTACCTC.

This clonotype was seen repeatedly, ten times or more. The chain carries TRBV11-1 and TRBJ2-5; 9 positions agree with TRBD1. Trimming cost V 3 bases and J 0 bases; bases outside gene matches: 8. Germline-derived CDR1 and CDR2 are SGHAT and FQDESV (reference sequence). There are 17 residues in the CDR3. The CDR3 is CASSLIPGQGDQETQYF. The CDR3 DNA reads as TGTGCCAGCAGCTTGATCCCGGGACAGGGAGACCAAGAGACCCAGTACTTC.

The V and J genes are TRBV12-3 or TRBV12-4 and TRBJ2-7; tentatively, D is TRBD1 (6 bases). Trimming removed 5 bases from V and 6 bases from J, with 17 bases in between. The CDR3 is 14 residues long. The CDR3 protein is CASSAWTESAEQYF. The CDR3, as DNA: TGTGCCAGCAGTGCCTGGACAGAATCCGCCGAGCAGTACTTC.

Points on this clonotype: This may be a read error, as it is one base from a much larger clone. The rearrangement links TRBV29-1 to TRBJ1-5; D unresolved. Germline CDR1 is SQVTM and CDR2 is ANQGSEA. The CDR3 is 13 residues long. V was trimmed by 4 bases and J by 3 bases, leaving 10 bases between them. CDR3 protein: CSVGVDINQPQHF. CDR3 nucleotides: TGCAGCGTTGGAGTAGACATCAATCAGCCCCAGCATTTT.

In the case of this clonotype: A much larger clone sits a single nucleotide away, making a read error possible. This chain connects TRBV6-5 to TRBJ2-7; weak D call: TRBD1 (5 bases). Trimming removed 10 bases from V and 4 bases from J, with 23 bases in between. Germline-derived CDR1 and CDR2 are MNHEY and SVGAGI. The CDR3 length is 15 residues. The DNA for the CDR3 is TGTGCCAACATCACCCGGCAGGGTACGCGATACGAGCAGTACTTC. This codes for CANITRQGTRYEQYF.